These 10 T cell receptor beta chains originate from one sample sequenced in a study of blood T cell repertoires in COVID-19. Sequenced by immunoSEQ multiplex PCR; TCRdb stores in-frame clones only, minus some. The table has under 350,000 clones, around 86% seen once; the top ten hold around 3.6%. The sample consisted of peripheral blood. These TCRs come from a man between 18 and 35 years old with active or convalescent COVID-19.

The chain joins TRBV7-8 to TRBJ2-7; possibly TRBD1 for D (5 bases). CDR3 size: 15 residues. V was shortened by 5 bases and J by 0 bases, with 14 bases between the two germline ends. Germline CDR1 is SGHVS and CDR2 is FQNEAQ. The CDR3 loop is CASSLRQRSSYEQYF. The CDR3, as DNA: TGTGCCAGCAGCCTTAGACAGCGATCCTCCTACGAGCAGTACTTC. Combining the CDR3 with reference TRBV7-8 and TRBJ2-7 gives the whole variable domain GAGVSQSPRYKVAKRGQDVALRCDPISGHVSLFWYQQALGQGPEFLTYFQNEAQLDKSGLPSDRFFAERPEGSVSTLKIQRTQQEDSAVYLCASSLRQRSSYEQYFGPGTRLTVT.

The gene calls are TRBV6-2 or TRBV6-3 and TRBJ1-6; TRBD1 agrees at 8 bases. Germline CDR1 is MNHEY and CDR2 is SVGEGT. The junction had 11 bases not matched to a gene; V was cut back by 2 bases and J by 8 bases. The CDR3 is 17 amino acids. The CDR3 is CASSYEFDRGRDSPLHF. The DNA of the CDR3 is TGTGCCAGCAGTTACGAGTTCGACAGGGGCCGGGATTCACCCCTCCACTTT.

This rearrangement joins TRBV12-3 or TRBV12-4 to TRBJ2-1; D not certain. This CDR3 has 12 amino acids. Trimming removed 3 bases at V and 6 bases at J, with 6 bases between. The CDR3 region is CASSFLFNEQFF. In DNA, the CDR3 is TGTGCCAGCAGTTTCCTGTTCAATGAGCAGTTCTTC.

The V and J genes are TRBV4-3 and TRBJ2-7; a possible D gene is TRBD1 (7 bases). CDR1 is LGHNA and CDR2 is YSLEER in the germline V gene. The germline V and J ends were trimmed by 0 bases and 1 base, with 13 bases remaining between them. The CDR3 loop spans 16 amino acids. CDR3 protein: CASSQDRQGGSYEQYF. CDR3 in DNA: TGCGCCAGCAGCCAAGATAGGCAGGGGGGATCCTACGAGCAGTACTTC.

This sequence joins TRBV30 and TRBJ1-5, with D possibly being TRBD1 (6 bases). V was cut by 3 bases and J by 9 bases, with 12 bases left in between. Germline CDR1 reads GTSNPN; CDR2 reads SVGIG (reference sequence). The CDR3 length is 12 residues. This CDR3 is CAWSTDRPPQHF. The CDR3 region has the DNA TGTGCCTGGAGCACGGACAGACCGCCCCAGCATTTT.

The gene calls are TRBV6-6 and TRBJ1-1; D gene ambiguous. The V end lost 5 bases, the J end lost 5 bases, and 9 bases lay between the germline ends. Germline V CDR1 and CDR2: MNHNY, SVGAGI (reference sequence). The CDR3 spans 12 residues. The CDR3 region has the DNA TGTGCCAGCAGTGGAGCGGCAACTGAAGCTTTCTTT. Amino acid sequence: CASSGAATEAFF.

The V call is TRBV7-6, the J call TRBJ1-1, with D hard to call. The V and J ends lost 4 bases and 0 bases respectively, with 6 bases between them. Germline CDR1 reads SGHVS; CDR2 reads FNYEAQ. This CDR3 has 13 amino acids. The CDR3 spells CASSSSVNTEAFF. CDR3 nucleotide sequence: TGTGCCAGCAGCTCATCGGTGAACACTGAAGCTTTCTTT. The whole variable domain, remainder taken from reference TRBV7-6 and TRBJ1-1, is GAGVSQSPRYKVTKRGQDVALRCDPISGHVSLYWYRQALGQGPEFLTYFNYEAQQDKSGLPNDRFSAERPEGSISTLTIQRTEQRDSAMYRCASSSSVNTEAFFGQGTRLTVV.

V is TRBV3-1 (or the pseudogene TRBV3-2) and J is TRBJ2-7; D is unclear. V was clipped by 0 bases and J by 0 bases, with 12 bases between them. CDR1 is LGHDT and CDR2 is YNNKEL in the germline V gene (reference sequence). This CDR3 region has 16 residues. The CDR3 region is CASSQDFAVGSYEQYF. DNA for the CDR3: TGTGCCAGCAGCCAAGATTTCGCGGTGGGCTCCTACGAGCAGTACTTC.

CDR3 sequence reads: CASSPRTTGYGYTF. CDR3 nucleotides: TGTGCCAGCAGTCCCAGAACAACGGGCTATGGCTACACCTTC. V usage is TRBV27 and J usage is TRBJ1-2; no definite D call. V was clipped by 5 bases and J by 4 bases, with 14 bases between them. The CDR3 loop spans 14 amino acids. The germline V gene has CDR1 MNHEY and CDR2 SMNVEV (reference sequence).

The J gene is TRBJ1-5, the V gene TRBV21-1. TRBV21-1 is an annotated pseudogene. This CDR3 comprises 14 residues. Here the CDR3 DNA reads TGTGCCAGCACCTCTGCCTCCGTGAGTCAGCCCCAGCATTTT. Translated: CASTSASVSQPQHF.